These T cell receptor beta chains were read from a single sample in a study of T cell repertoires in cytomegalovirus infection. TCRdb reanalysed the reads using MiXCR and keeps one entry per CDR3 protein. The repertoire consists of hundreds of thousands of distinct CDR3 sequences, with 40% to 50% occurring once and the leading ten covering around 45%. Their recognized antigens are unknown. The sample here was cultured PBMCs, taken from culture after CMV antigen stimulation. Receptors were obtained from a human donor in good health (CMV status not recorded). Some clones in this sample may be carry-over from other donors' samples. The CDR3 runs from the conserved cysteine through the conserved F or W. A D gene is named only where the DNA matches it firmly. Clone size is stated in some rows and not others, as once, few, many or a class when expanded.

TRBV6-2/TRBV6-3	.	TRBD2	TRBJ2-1	TGTGCCAGCAGTCATAGCGGGGAGTCCTACAATGAGCAGTTCTTC	CASSHSGESYNEQFF
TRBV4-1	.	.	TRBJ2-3	TGCGCCAGCAGCCAACCCCTAGGATACGCTTCCAGGGCAGATACGCAGTATTTT	CASSQPLGYASRADTQYF
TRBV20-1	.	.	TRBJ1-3	TGCAGTGCCAGCCCAGGAAACACCATATATTTT	CSASPGNTIYF
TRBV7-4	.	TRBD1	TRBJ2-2	TGTGCCAGCACCCCGCCCCCCGGGACAGGGGGCCGGAACACCGGGGAGCTGTTTTTT	CASTPPPGTGGRNTGELFF
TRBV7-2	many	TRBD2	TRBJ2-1	TGTGCCAGCAGCTCGCCGGGACTAGCGGGAGTTTTCAATGAGCAGTTCTTC	CASSSPGLAGVFNEQFF
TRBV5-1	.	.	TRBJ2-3	TGCGCCAGCAGCTTGGTAGCAGCGCCGCAGTATTTT	CASSLVAAPQYF
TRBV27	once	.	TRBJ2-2	TGTGCCAGCAGTTTCTCACCGGGATCCAACACCGGGGAGCTGTTTTTT	CASSFSPGSNTGELFF
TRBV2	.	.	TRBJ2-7	TGTGCCAGCAGTGTGGTAGCCCACGCCGAGCAGTACTTC	CASSVVAHAEQYF
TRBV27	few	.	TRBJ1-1	TGTGCCAGCAGATCAGGTGGCACTGAAGCTTTCTTT	CASRSGGTEAFF
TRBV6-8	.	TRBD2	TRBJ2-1	TGTGCCAGCAGCAGCGGGGCGCACAATGAGCAGTTCTTC	CASSSGAHNEQFF
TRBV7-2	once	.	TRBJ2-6	TGTGCCAGCAGCTTAGGGGGGTATGGGGCCAACGTCCTGACTTTC	CASSLGGYGANVLTF
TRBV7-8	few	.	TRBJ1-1	TGTGCCAGCAGCTTATCCAGGACAGCGAACACTGAAGCTTTCTTT	CASSLSRTANTEAFF
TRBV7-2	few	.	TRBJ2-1	TGTGCCAGCAGCTTAGATGTAGGGGGGGCCTACAATGAGCAGTTCTTC	CASSLDVGGAYNEQFF
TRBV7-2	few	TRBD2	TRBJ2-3	TGTGCCAGCAGAGAGAGCCTAGCGGGGATAGATACGCAGTATTTT	CASRESLAGIDTQYF
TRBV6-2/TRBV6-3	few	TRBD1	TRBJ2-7	TGTGCCAGCATGCAGGACAGGGTACGCGACGAGCAGTACTTC	CASMQDRVRDEQYF
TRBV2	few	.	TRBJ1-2	TGTGCCAGCAGTGACCCGGACGGACCCAACTATGGCTACACCTTC	CASSDPDGPNYGYTF
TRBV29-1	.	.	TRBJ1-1	TGCAGCGTTGAGAACAGGGCGAAGTTCACTGAAGCTTTCTTT	CSVENRAKFTEAFF
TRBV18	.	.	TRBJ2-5	TGTGCCAGCTCACCGGGTGAACAAGAGACCCAGTACTTC	CASSPGEQETQYF
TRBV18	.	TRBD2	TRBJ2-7	TGTGCCAGCTCACTGTTAGGCCCGGGACTAGCGGACACCTACGAGCAGTACTTC	CASSLLGPGLADTYEQYF
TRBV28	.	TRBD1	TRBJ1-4	TGTGCCAGCAGTCCCCGGCCAGGGGGCGGGGGGGGTGAAAAACTGTTTTTT	CASSPRPGGGGGEKLFF
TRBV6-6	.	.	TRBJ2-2	TGTGCCAGCAGTGTAGGAGGGACTTTTCCGGGGGAGCTGTTTTTT	CASSVGGTFPGELFF
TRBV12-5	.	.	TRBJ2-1	TGTGCTAGTGGTTTGGTACTAGACGGTCAAAGCTCCTACAATGAGCAGTTCTTC	CASGLVLDGQSSYNEQFF
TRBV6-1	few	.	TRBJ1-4	TGTGCCAGCAGTGAAATCGGGGCCTCTGAAAAACTGTTTTTT	CASSEIGASEKLFF
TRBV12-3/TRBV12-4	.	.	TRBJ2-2	TGTGCCAGCAGTTTAGCGGGGGGGCCCGGGGAGCTGTTTTTT	CASSLAGGPGELFF
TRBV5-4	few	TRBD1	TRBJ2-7	TGTGCCAGCAGCTTGGGACAGGGGGCAGAGCAGTACTTC	CASSLGQGAEQYF
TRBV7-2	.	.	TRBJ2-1	TGTGCCAGCAGCGACCCTACCGGGGTCTCCTACAATGAGCAGTTCTTC	CASSDPTGVSYNEQFF
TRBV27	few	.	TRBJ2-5	TGTGCCAGCAGTCCCGCCCCGATGGCGCAGGGAACCCAGTACTTC	CASSPAPMAQGTQYF
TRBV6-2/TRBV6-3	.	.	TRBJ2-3	TGTGCCAGCAGGGTAAAGTATGGGCGGGGCGACACAGATACGCAGTATTTT	CASRVKYGRGDTDTQYF
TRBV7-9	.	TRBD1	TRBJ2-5	TGTGCCAGCAGCTCCCACAGGGGGATCCAAGAGACCCAGTACTTC	CASSSHRGIQETQYF
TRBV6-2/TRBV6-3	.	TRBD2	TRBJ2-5	TGTGCCAGCAGTTACTCCCTAGCGGGGGAGTTCCAAGAGACCCAGTACTTC	CASSYSLAGEFQETQYF
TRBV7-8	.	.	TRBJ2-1	TGTGCCAGCAGCTTAGATGGGGGCGCCTACAATGAGCAGTTCTTC	CASSLDGGAYNEQFF
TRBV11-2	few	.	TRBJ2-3	TGTGCCAGCAGCTTAGGGGGGGCAACCCCAGATACGCAGTATTTT	CASSLGGATPDTQYF
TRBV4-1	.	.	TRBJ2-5	TGCGCCAGCAGCCAAGATCTCCGGGGACAAGAGACCCAGTACTTC	CASSQDLRGQETQYF
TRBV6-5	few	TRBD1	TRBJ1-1	TGTGCCAGCAGTTACGGGACAGCCACTGAAGCTTTCTTT	CASSYGTATEAFF
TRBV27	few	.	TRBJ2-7	TGTGCCAGCAGTTTTCAGGTCAGCTACGAGCAGTACTTC	CASSFQVSYEQYF
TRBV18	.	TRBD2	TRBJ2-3	TGTGCCAGCTCACCCCAGCCGGGACTAGCTTCAGATACGCAGTATTTT	CASSPQPGLASDTQYF
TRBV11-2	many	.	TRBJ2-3	TGTGCCAGCAGCTTAGTAAGAGGGGGGGCTAAGGGTACAGATACGCAGTATTTT	CASSLVRGGAKGTDTQYF
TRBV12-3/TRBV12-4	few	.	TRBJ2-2	TGTGCCAGCAGAAGGGGCGGGGACACCGGGGAGCTGTTTTTT	CASRRGGDTGELFF
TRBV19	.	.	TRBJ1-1	TGTGCCACAAAAACATGGGGGGCGGCCTTCTTT	CATKTWGAAFF
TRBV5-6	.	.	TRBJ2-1	TGTGCCAGCAGCTTTAAACTAACCTCCTACAATGAGCAGTTCTTC	CASSFKLTSYNEQFF
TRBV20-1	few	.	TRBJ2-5	TGCAGTGCTCCAGTCCTCGTCCAAGAGACCCAGTACTTC	CSAPVLVQETQYF
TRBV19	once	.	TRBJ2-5	TGTGCCAGTCGTACTCGCATGGGGACCCAGTACTTC	CASRTRMGTQYF
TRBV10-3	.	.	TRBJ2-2	TGTGCCATCGCCCGGGAAGGGACCGGGGAGCTGTTTTTT	CAIAREGTGELFF
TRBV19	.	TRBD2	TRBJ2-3	TGTGCCAGTAGTAGGACTAGCCTCCTGACAGATACGCAGTATTTT	CASSRTSLLTDTQYF
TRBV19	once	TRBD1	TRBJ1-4	TGTGCCAGTAGTTTTCGGACAGGTGCCCCTGAAAAACTGTTTTTT	CASSFRTGAPEKLFF
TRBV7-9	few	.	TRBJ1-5	TGTGCCAGCAGCTCCTCCTCGGGGGATCAGCCCCAGCATTTT	CASSSSSGDQPQHF
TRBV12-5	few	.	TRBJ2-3	TGTGCTAGTGGTTTAGGTGGCACAGATACGCAGTATTTT	CASGLGGTDTQYF
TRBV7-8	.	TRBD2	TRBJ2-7	TGTGCCAGCAGCGCCCAACCGGGACTATTCTACGAGCAGTACTTC	CASSAQPGLFYEQYF
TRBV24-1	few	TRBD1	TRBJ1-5	TGTGCCACCAGTGATTCGGGACAGATCCTTCAGCCCCAGCATTTT	CATSDSGQILQPQHF
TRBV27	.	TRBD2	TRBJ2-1	TGTGCCAGCAGTACCCCGGGACTAGCGGAGAACAATGAGCAGTTCTTC	CASSTPGLAENNEQFF
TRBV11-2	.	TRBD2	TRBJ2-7	TGTGCCAGCAGCCGTACCGGGACTAGCGGAGGGTCGGGCTACGAGCAGTACTTC	CASSRTGTSGGSGYEQYF
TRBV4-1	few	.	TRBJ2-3	TGCGCCAGCGGGCCAGCGGTTAGCACAGATACGCAGTATTTT	CASGPAVSTDTQYF
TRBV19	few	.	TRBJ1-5	TGTGCCGCCTCAAGGACCTGGGGGGGGATTCAGCCCCAGCATTTT	CAASRTWGGIQPQHF
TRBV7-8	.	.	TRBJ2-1	TGTGCCAGCAGCTTATTTGGGAGCAGCTCCTACAATGAGCAGTTCTTC	CASSLFGSSSYNEQFF
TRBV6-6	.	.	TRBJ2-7	TGTGCCAGCAGTTACTCTACATCCGGTCGAAACGAGCAGTACTTC	CASSYSTSGRNEQYF